This TCR beta chain was captured by sequencing in a study of Graves' ophthalmopathy and Graves' hyperthyroidism (dated by TCRdb to 2016 to 2019). Study-wide context: Peripheral blood samples were taken at the time of initial diagnosis, before any treatment was given. To explore V-J signatures distinguishing ophthalmopathy from hyperthyroidism, a discovery set of 100 patients (about 41 ophthalmopathy, 55 to 60 stable hyperthyroidism) was enrolled. The independent validation cohort included roughly 19 hyperthyroidism patients plus 17 patients who later progressed from hyperthyroidism to ophthalmopathy. T-cell repertoires of thyroid tissue and blood were compared in more than 5 hyperthyroidism patients. In total, approximately 130 blood samples were TCR-sequenced: some 43 ophthalmopathy, some 75 hyperthyroidism and about 17 hyperthyroidism-to-ophthalmopathy patients. The study used signatures of the TCR beta repertoire to tell Graves' ophthalmopathy apart from Graves' hyperthyroidism and to predict which patients would progress to ophthalmopathy. Following sampling, methimazole starting at 30 mg daily was administered to hyperthyroidism patients, and high-dose intravenous methylprednisolone was administered to ophthalmopathy patients. Broader findings and caveats from the paper: No statistical method was used to predetermine the sample size, and group allocation was not hidden from the investigators. Most expanded thyroid clonotypes with frequency above 0.001 were also detected in blood, suggesting blood repertoires may reflect the thyroid immune response. In validation, the model predicted ophthalmopathy progression with about 71% sensitivity and 72.22% specificity; more than ten predicted patients were CT-confirmed with GO in a median of around 6.5 months. In cross-validation, the 13-signature model distinguished ophthalmopathy from stable hyperthyroidism with nearly 90% sensitivity and around 81% specificity, and in the test set the corresponding values were around 80% and 75%.

This clonotype came up many times. The antigen it binds to is not known. The record has no base qualities; no much larger clone is one base away. For repertoire sequencing, the TCR beta CDR3 regions were amplified from RNA transcripts. The first round was an RT-PCR using HTBI primers with the Qiagen OneStep RT-PCR kit, and this first round was followed by a second-round multiplex PCR, then size selection and purification. The libraries underwent paired-end sequencing with 100 bp reads on an Illumina HiSeq2000. The source study handled its data this way. SOAPnuke was used for read processing, and reads with adapters, uncalled bases, a mean Phred below 15, or no exact constant-primer or identifier match were discarded. High-quality paired reads were merged with COPE v1.2.5. Clonotypes were defined as unique nucleotide sequences and were aligned to IMGT TRB V, D and J references using MiTCR v1.1. Only V-J combinations with frequency above 0.0001 were analysed, covering 98% to 99.2% of repertoires. A TCR clonal expansion and chaos score per V-J combination was defined as the ratio of F50 clonal expansion to chaos observed in the TCRdist matrix. Welch's t-statistics and random forest were used to reduce features to about 14 V-J combinations, which were fed into a naive Bayes classifier. Thyroid-blood repertoire similarity was quantified with the Morisita-Horn index. The public reads were quality trimmed at Q25 with fastp and then assembled into clones with MiXCR by TCRdb, keeping productive beta chains. A single entry per CDR3 protein holds the most common genes and DNA from its merged rows. TCRdb, not the original authors, processed these V and J calls. The sample table lists approximately 700,000 distinct CDR3 sequences, roughly 40% of them with a count of one. The ten biggest clones cover approximately 43% of the sample.

The germline ends are 6 bases apart after V is trimmed by 0 bases and J by 4 bases. From its cysteine to its phenylalanine, the CDR3 spans 14 amino acids. Only the CDR3 portion is preserved as DNA: 42 bases, with reading frame beginning at the first base. The germline V gene sets CDR1 to WSHSY and CDR2 to SAAADI. Ophthalmopathy patients had moderately to severely active disease, Clinical Activity Score of at least 3, NOSPECS grade of at least 4, and disease duration under 3 months. Anyone with other autoimmune diseases, uncontrolled infections, pregnancy or lactation was excluded from the study. Clinical symptoms, serum thyroxine, TRAb, thyroid ultrasound and orbital computed tomography were used for diagnosis. Using Ficoll-Paque density gradient centrifugation, PBMCs were isolated from 9.5 to 10 ml of fresh peripheral blood. Total RNA was extracted using Trizol reagent, and RNA quality was checked on an Agilent 2100 Bioanalyzer.

This chain joins TRBV10-2 to TRBJ2-2; D gene: possibly TRBD1, on 6 matching bases. This TCR was recovered from an adult man with Graves' ophthalmopathy. Material for sequencing was peripheral blood. Here the CDR3 is given as CASSESRGTGELFF. The nucleotides are TGCGCCAGCAGTGAGTCCAGGGGCACCGGGGAGCTGTTTTTT.